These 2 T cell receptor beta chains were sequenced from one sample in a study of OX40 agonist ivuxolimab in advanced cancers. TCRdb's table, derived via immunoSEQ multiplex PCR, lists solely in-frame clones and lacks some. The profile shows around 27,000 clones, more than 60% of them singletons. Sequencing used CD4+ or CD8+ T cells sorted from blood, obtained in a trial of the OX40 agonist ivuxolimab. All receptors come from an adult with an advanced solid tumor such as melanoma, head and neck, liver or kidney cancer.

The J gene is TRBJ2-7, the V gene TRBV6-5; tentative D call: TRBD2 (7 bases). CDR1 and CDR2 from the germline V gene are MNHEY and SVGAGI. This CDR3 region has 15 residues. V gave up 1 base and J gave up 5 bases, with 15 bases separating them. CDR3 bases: TGTGCCAGCAGTTACTTCCGGGGGGCCTTCGACGAGCAGTACTTC. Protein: CASSYFRGAFDEQYF.

The CDR3, as DNA: TGTGCCAGCTCACCGCGGGACTCTACCTACGAGCAGTACTTC. Amino acids: CASSPRDSTYEQYF. The genes are TRBV18 and TRBJ2-7; D is possibly TRBD2 (6 bases). Germline V gives CDR1 KGHSH, CDR2 LQKENI. This CDR3 has 14 residues. Trimming removed 3 bases at V and 2 bases at J, with 11 bases between.